This T cell receptor beta chain is from a study of shared clonotypes between healthy human individuals. Findings and limits, study-wide: Some clonotypes were shared by all four sorted-subset donors, while others were not shared. The non-shared ones had lower generation probabilities than the shared ones. The rarefaction results pointed to incomplete sorted-subset sequencing despite large depth. For naive CD4 cells, around 5% of clonotypes were shared across four donors.

Naive CD8 cells comprised CD45RO-negative, CCR7-positively selected cells, excluding terminally differentiated effector memory CD45RA+ cells. A word on this clone: Its antigen remains unidentified.

CDR1 SGHTA and CDR2 FQGNSA come from the germline V gene. This CDR3 contains 17 residues. Trimming stripped 4 bases from V and 2 bases from J, with 21 bases between. Sorted-subset replicate PCRs used about 190 ng of genomic DNA. This amount corresponded to some 32,000 T cell genomes. The repertoire was sequenced with immunoSEQ multiplex PCR; TCRdb's copy has only in-frame clones and lacks some. The sample holds hundreds of thousands of clones, over 90% seen once. The specimen sequenced was naive CD8+ T cells sorted from blood. This sequence was found in a man aged 30-40 years in good health. V gene TRBV7-2 combines with J gene TRBJ2-7, with D possibly matching TRBD1 (6 bases). CDR3 loop: CASSWSGTLFTAYEQYF. In DNA, the CDR3 is TGTGCCAGCAGCTGGTCCGGGACACTTTTCACCGCCTACGAGCAGTACTTC.